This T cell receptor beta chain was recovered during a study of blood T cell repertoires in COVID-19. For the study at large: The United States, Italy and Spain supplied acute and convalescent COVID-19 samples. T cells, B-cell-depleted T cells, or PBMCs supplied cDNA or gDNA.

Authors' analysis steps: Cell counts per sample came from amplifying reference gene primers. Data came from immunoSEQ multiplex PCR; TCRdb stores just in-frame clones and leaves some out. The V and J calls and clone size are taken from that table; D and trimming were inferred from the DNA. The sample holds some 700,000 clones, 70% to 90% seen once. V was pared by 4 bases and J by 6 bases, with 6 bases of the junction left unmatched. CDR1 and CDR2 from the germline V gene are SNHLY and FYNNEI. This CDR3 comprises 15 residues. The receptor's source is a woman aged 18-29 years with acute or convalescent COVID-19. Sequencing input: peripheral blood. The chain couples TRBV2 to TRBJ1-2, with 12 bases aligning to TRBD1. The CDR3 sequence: CASSVGTGGLNGYTF. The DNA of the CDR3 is TGTGCCAGCAGTGTTGGGACAGGGGGCTTAAATGGCTACACCTTC.